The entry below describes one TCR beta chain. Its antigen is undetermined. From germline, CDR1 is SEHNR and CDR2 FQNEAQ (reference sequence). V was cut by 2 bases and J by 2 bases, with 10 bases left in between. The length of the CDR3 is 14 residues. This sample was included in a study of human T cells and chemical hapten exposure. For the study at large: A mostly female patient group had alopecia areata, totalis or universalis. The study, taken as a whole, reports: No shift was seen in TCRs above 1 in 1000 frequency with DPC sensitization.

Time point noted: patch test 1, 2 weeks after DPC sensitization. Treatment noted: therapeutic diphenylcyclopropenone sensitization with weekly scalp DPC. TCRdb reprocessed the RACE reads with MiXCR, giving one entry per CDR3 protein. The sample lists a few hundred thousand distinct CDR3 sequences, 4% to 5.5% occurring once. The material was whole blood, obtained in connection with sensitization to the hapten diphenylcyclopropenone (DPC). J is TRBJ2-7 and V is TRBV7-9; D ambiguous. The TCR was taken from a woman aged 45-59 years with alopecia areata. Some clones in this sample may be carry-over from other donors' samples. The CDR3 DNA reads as TGTGCCAGCAGCTTACAGGTAGGCCCCTACGAGCAGTACTTC. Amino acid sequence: CASSLQVGPYEQYF.